This TCR beta chain was sequenced during a study of cytomegalovirus exposure and HLA in healthy donors. As for this clone: Its antigen is currently unknown.

This cohort consisted of healthy bone marrow donors. The PCR contained 60 Vbeta and 13 Jbeta primers. The repertoire was sequenced with immunoSEQ multiplex PCR; TCRdb's copy has only in-frame clones and lacks some. Counted here are roughly 160,000 clones, about 80% occurring once; the ten biggest clones make up 1%. This CDR3 region has 18 residues. Per the germline V gene, CDR1 is SGHTA and CDR2 is FQGNSA. J lost 4 bases, V lost 6 bases, and 9 bases had no gene match. Study outcomes and limitations: Per a later analysis, about 17,000 TCR beta sequences showed association with HLA alleles at 0.05 false discovery rate. Among TCR beta chains of equal frequency, HLA-associated ones were more clonally expanded in a later analysis.

The sequencing sample was made of PBMCs. The sequence was obtained from a woman aged 45-65 years in good health and CMV-seropositive. This chain joins TRBV7-2 and TRBJ2-1; 16 bases line up with TRBD2. The CDR3, as DNA: TGTGCCAGCAGGACCGGGACTAGCGGGGGGGCGGGTTACAATGAGCAGTTCTTC. Protein product: CASRTGTSGGAGYNEQFF.